Below are 13 T cell receptor beta chains sequenced from a single sample in a study of cytomegalovirus exposure and HLA in healthy donors (dated by TCRdb to about 2017). The method was the immunoSEQ multiplex PCR assay. For the multiplex PCR, a mixture combining 60 forward primers for TCR Vbeta segments and 13 reverse primers for TCR Jbeta segments was used. TCRdb provides this immuneACCESS table in a form limited to in-frame rearrangements. Some clones are lacking; in checked studies, under half of them reflect an unresolved V gene, and why the rest are absent is not known. The sample table holds some 150,000 clones, of which around 80% were seen once. The ten largest make up about 4.7% of the sample. Sequenced material: PBMCs. These receptors originate from a man aged 25-45 years in good health and CMV-seronegative.

The J gene is TRBJ1-1, the V gene TRBV5-1; possible D gene TRBD1, 6 bases. Germline CDR1 is SGHRS and CDR2 is YFSETQ. The germline V and J ends were trimmed by 2 bases and 1 base, with 12 bases remaining between them. The CDR3 extends over 15 amino acids. The CDR3 region is CASSLTGPPNTEAFF. CDR3 nucleotides: TGCGCCAGCAGCTTAACAGGGCCTCCGAACACTGAAGCTTTCTTT.

This clone has a single count. The chain carries TRBV5-1 and TRBJ2-1, with 7 bases identical to TRBD1. V shed 2 bases and J 4 bases; nucleotides not matched to a gene: 6. Germline V CDR1 and CDR2: SGHRS, YFSETQ. The CDR3 is 15 amino acids. CDR3 sequence reads: CASSFDRATYNEQFF. CDR3 nucleotides: TGCGCCAGCAGCTTTGACAGGGCAACGTACAATGAGCAGTTCTTC.

V is TRBV7-2 and J is TRBJ1-1, with D maybe TRBD1 (5 bases). Germline V CDR1 and CDR2: SGHTA, FQGNSA. Trimming removed 1 base from V and 8 bases from J, with 5 bases in between. This CDR3 is 11 amino acids long. The CDR3 region is CASSLEGEAFF. The CDR3 DNA sequence: TGTGCCAGCAGCTTAGAGGGGGAAGCTTTCTTT.

The chain recombines TRBV7-2 with TRBJ2-3, with 12 bases matching TRBD2. This CDR3 spans 14 amino acids. From germline, CDR1 is SGHTA and CDR2 FQGNSA. The ends lost 2 bases at V and 9 bases at J; junction bases unmatched: 3. The CDR3 spells CASSLPSGGGTQYF. CDR3 sequence (DNA): TGTGCCAGCAGCTTACCTAGCGGGGGGGGGACGCAGTATTTT.

The CDR3 DNA is TGTGCCAGCTCACCAAATCCGCTAGCGGGAGCTCGCGAGCAGTACTTC. Translated, it gives CASSPNPLAGAREQYF. The chain links TRBV18 to TRBJ2-7; 10 nucleotides line up with TRBD2. The CDR3 spans 16 residues. Germline V gives CDR1 KGHSH, CDR2 LQKENI. J was trimmed by 6 bases and V by 2 bases; bases with no gene match: 10.

The chain has TRBV5-4 and TRBJ2-7; 9 bases agree with TRBD1. The V gene end was trimmed by 5 bases and the J gene end by 0 bases; junction bases not matched to a gene: 6. There are 15 residues in the CDR3. Germline V gene data show CDR1 as SGHNT and CDR2 as YYREEE (reference sequence). CDR3 DNA sequence: TGTGCCAGCAGTTCCGACAGGGGGGTCTCCTACGAGCAGTACTTC. Its translation is CASSSDRGVSYEQYF.

The rearrangement uses TRBV29-1 and TRBJ2-7; D not resolved. Germline V gives CDR1 SQVTM, CDR2 ANQGSEA. CDR3 length: 11 residues. Between the trimmed V and J ends, which lost 5 bases and 3 bases, there was a span of 8 bases. CDR3 DNA: TGCAGCGTTACCCTAAACTACGAGCAGTACTTC. Translating it yields CSVTLNYEQYF.

The chain is built from TRBV7-9 and TRBJ1-1; tentatively, D is TRBD1 (6 bases). V was clipped by 5 bases and J by 6 bases, with 19 bases between them. This CDR3 contains 15 residues. The germline V gene encodes CDR1 SEHNR and CDR2 FQNEAQ (reference sequence). CDR3 DNA: TGTGCCAGCAGCAAACCCACGGACAGTTTTTCTGAAGCTTTCTTT. Translation gives CASSKPTDSFSEAFF.

This sequence joins TRBV6-4 and TRBJ1-1; a weak D match, TRBD1 (6 bases). The CDR3 is 14 residues long. CDR1 MRHNA and CDR2 SNTAGT come from the germline V gene. The ends were cut back, 6 bases at V and 1 base at J, with 12 bases in the middle. The CDR3 region is CASRAGAGNTEAFF. CDR3 bases: TGTGCCAGCAGGGCAGGGGCGGGGAACACTGAAGCTTTCTTT.

CDR3 bases: TGTGCCTGGACACTCCCGAGTGCTGAAGCTTTCTTT. Residues: CAWTLPSAEAFF. V is TRBV30 and J is TRBJ1-1; no clear D. The CDR3 extends over 12 amino acids. Per germline, CDR1 GTSNPN and CDR2 SVGIG (reference sequence). The V gene lost 4 bases and the J gene lost 6 bases, with 12 bases spanning the gap.

The gene calls are TRBV2 and TRBJ1-1; D is unresolved. V dropped 7 bases and J dropped 1 base, with 13 bases sitting between them. This CDR3 comprises 14 residues. Germline V gene data show CDR1 as SNHLY and CDR2 as FYNNEI. Written as DNA, the CDR3 is TGTGCCAGCATGGGTAACCGGGGGAACACTGAAGCTTTCTTT. Its translation is CASMGNRGNTEAFF.

The gene calls are TRBV29-1 and TRBJ1-4; TRBD1 is a possible D gene (6 bases). V was pared by 0 bases and J by 6 bases, with 11 bases between. The germline V gene has CDR1 SQVTM and CDR2 ANQGSEA. The CDR3 is 14 amino acids. The CDR3 nucleotides read TGCAGCGTTGAAGAGCTAGGGGGAGATGAAAAACTGTTTTTT. Its translation is CSVEELGGDEKLFF.

CDR3 region: CASSLAGRGINQPQHF. The CDR3 coding sequence is TGTGCCAGCAGCTTAGCGGGGAGAGGGATTAATCAGCCCCAGCATTTT. The chain joins TRBV7-2 to TRBJ1-5, with unresolved D. CDR1 is SGHTA and CDR2 is FQGNSA in the germline V gene. Deletions cut 0 bases from V and 4 bases from J, with 13 bases between. The CDR3 is made up of 16 amino acids.